This TCR beta chain was identified during a study of blood T cell repertoires in COVID-19. Study at large: COVID-19 samples collected from the United States, Italy and Spain covered acute and convalescent phases. T cells, B-cell-depleted T cells, or PBMCs supplied cDNA or gDNA.

Under the authors' procedure: How many nucleated cells were present was estimated from reference gene primer amplification. Method: immunoSEQ multiplex PCR; TCRdb's copy keeps in-frame clones and lacks some. V, J and clone size are those of that table, while D and trimming were read from the DNA. Of 72,000 or so clones listed, about 81% are singletons. The receptor's source is a human donor in a cohort sampled during active COVID-19. The sequencing sample was made of peripheral blood.

CDR3 amino acids: CASTRTSGSQYEQYF. CDR3 sequence (DNA): TGTGCCAGCACCCGGACTAGCGGGAGTCAATACGAGCAGTACTTC. The chain recombines TRBV11-2 with TRBJ2-7, with 13 bases that match TRBD2. Germline-derived CDR1 and CDR2 are SGHAT and FQNNGV. V trimming: 7 bases; J trimming: 4 bases; junction bases outside the gene matches: 7. The CDR3 loop spans 15 amino acids.